This T cell receptor beta chain was identified during a study of shared clonotypes between healthy human individuals. The CDR3 consists of 14 residues. The J segment lost 5 bases and the V segment lost 4 bases, leaving 5 bases of the junction unmatched. Germline loops: CDR1 LGHNA, CDR2 YSLEER. Points on this clone: Its antigen remains unidentified.

Methods used by the authors: Filtering was not the same, since immunoSEQ gave junction-only sequences without quality scores. Using immunoSEQ multiplex PCR, the repertoire was profiled, and TCRdb retains in-frame clones only, with some absent. The DNA gave D and trimming, while V, J and clone size come from that table. The table includes 1.5 million to 2.5 million clones, roughly 94% detected once. Naive-designated CD8 cells lacked CD45RO, were positively enriched for CCR7, and omitted terminally differentiated effector memory CD45RA+ cells. Study-level findings and limits: Across several donors, naive CD4 shared roughly 5.2%, naive CD8 3.5% to 4%, memory CD4 roughly 2.2%, memory CD8 0.4% to 0.5%. Clonotypes which were not shared had lower generation probabilities than clonotypes that all four donors shared.

The chain carries TRBV4-3 and TRBJ1-5; 7 positions agree with TRBD1. The sequenced sample was naive CD8+ T cells sorted from blood. This clonotype originated in a man younger than 30 in good health. As DNA, the CDR3 is TGCGCCAGCAGCCGGGACAGCATGTATCAGCCCCAGCATTTT. It specifies CASSRDSMYQPQHF.